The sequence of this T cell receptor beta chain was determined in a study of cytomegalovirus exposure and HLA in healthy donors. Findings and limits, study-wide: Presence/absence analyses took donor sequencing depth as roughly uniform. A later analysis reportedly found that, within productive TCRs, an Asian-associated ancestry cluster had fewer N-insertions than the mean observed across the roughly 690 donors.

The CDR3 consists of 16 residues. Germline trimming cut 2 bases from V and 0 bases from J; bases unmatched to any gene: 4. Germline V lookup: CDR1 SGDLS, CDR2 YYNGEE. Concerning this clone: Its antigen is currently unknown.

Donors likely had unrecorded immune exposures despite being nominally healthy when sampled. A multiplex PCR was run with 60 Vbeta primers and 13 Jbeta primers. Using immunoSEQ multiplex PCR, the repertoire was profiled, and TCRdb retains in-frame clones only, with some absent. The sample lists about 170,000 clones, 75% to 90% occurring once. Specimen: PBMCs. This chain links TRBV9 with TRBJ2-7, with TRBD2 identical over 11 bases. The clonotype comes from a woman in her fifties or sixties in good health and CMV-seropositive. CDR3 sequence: CASSVLAGGLSYEQYF. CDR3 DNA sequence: TGTGCCAGCAGCGTTCTAGCGGGGGGCCTCTCCTACGAGCAGTACTTC.